This T cell receptor (beta chain) was retrieved from a study of T-cell memory formation after mild COVID-19. One entry per CDR3 protein results from TCRdb running MiXCR on the 5' RACE reads. The table lists 140,000 to 150,000 distinct CDR3 sequences, approximately 26% of them singletons. This TCR came from an adult woman who had mild COVID-19 (a few samples of this study predate the infection). Cell type and time point are not known. The sample was PBMCs or a T cell subset sorted from them (not recorded which).

The CDR3 region is CASSSTLLTSGGVQYF. CDR3 sequence (DNA): TGTGCCAGCAGCTCCACCCTCCTGACTAGCGGGGGCGTGCAGTACTTC. This rearrangement joins TRBV7-9 to TRBJ2-5, with TRBD2 matching over 12 bases. The V gene end was trimmed by 4 bases and the J gene end by 11 bases; junction bases not matched to a gene: 14. The CDR3 is 16 amino acids. The germline V gene encodes CDR1 SEHNR and CDR2 FQNEAQ (reference sequence).